What follows are 7 T cell receptor beta chains derived from one specimen sequenced in a study of sequential checkpoint blockade in melanoma. TCRdb keeps only in-frame clones here, not all; method: immunoSEQ multiplex PCR. The sample yields more than 10,000 clones, less than 30% seen once. Treatment reported: randomized to nivolumab then ipilimumab (arm A) or the reverse (arm B). The sequencing used tumor tissue (inferred from file names), collected from a patient given nivolumab and ipilimumab in sequence. Receptor source: a human donor with melanoma.

A few counts support this clone. The genes are TRBV6-8 and TRBJ2-7; the D gene is possibly TRBD2 (6 bases). The V and J ends lost 1 base and 2 bases respectively, with 9 bases between them. This CDR3 has 14 residues. Germline values: CDR1 MNHGY, CDR2 SAAAGT. In nucleotides, the CDR3 is TGTGCCAGCAGTTACTTGACGGGAGCCTACGAGCAGTACTTC. Its protein product is CASSYLTGAYEQYF.

The chain combines TRBV19 with TRBJ2-3; 8 bases map to TRBD2. Germline CDR1 is LNHDA and CDR2 is SQIVND (reference sequence). After removal of 3 bases from V and 2 bases from J, the junction contained 10 bases not matched to a gene. The CDR3 runs to 17 residues. CDR3 nucleotide sequence: TGTGCCAGTAGTATCTCCGGGGGGGGTCACCACACAGATACGCAGTATTTT. This sequence encodes CASSISGGGHHTDTQYF.

This clone came up a few times. The chain joins TRBV4-1 to TRBJ1-5, with no clear D. This CDR3 comprises 15 residues. The germline gives CDR1 MGHRA, CDR2 YSYEKL. The V end was cut by 1 base, the J end by 0 bases, with 7 bases between. DNA for the CDR3: TGCGCCAGCAGCCAAGTTTTGGGTAGCAATCAGCCCCAGCATTTT. This gives the protein CASSQVLGSNQPQHF.

The gene calls are TRBV11-3 and TRBJ1-6, with 7 bases lining up with TRBD1. The CDR3 is 14 amino acids. V lost 3 bases, J lost 8 bases, and 4 bases stayed unmatched. Germline V gene sequence: CDR1 SGHNT, CDR2 YENEEA. CDR3 coding DNA: TGTGCCAGCAGCTTGACAGGGTTAGATTCACCCCTCCACTTT. Its protein product is CASSLTGLDSPLHF.

CDR3: CASSVGSLTEAFF. In nucleotides, the CDR3 is TGTGCCAGCAGCGTAGGTTCTCTCACTGAAGCTTTCTTT. The chain is built from TRBV9 and TRBJ1-1; D not certain. V lost 0 bases and J lost 4, with 7 bases in between. The CDR3 covers 13 residues. Germline CDR1 is SGDLS and CDR2 is YYNGEE.

This clone was recorded a few times. The rearrangement links TRBV6-8 to TRBJ2-2; 9 bases agree with TRBD1. The CDR3 is 15 residues long. Germline V gives CDR1 MNHGY, CDR2 SAAAGT. V was pared by 6 bases and J by 4 bases, with 6 bases of the junction left unmatched. The CDR3 region is CASRDRGTGTGELFF. Here the CDR3 DNA reads TGTGCCAGCAGGGACAGGGGTACGGGCACCGGGGAGCTGTTTTTT.

This clone was detected only a few times. The J gene is TRBJ1-6, the V gene TRBV6-8, with a weak D call TRBD1 (5 bases). CDR3 length: 15 residues. The germline gives CDR1 MNHGY, CDR2 SAAAGT. The ends were cut back, 2 bases at V and 7 bases at J, with 12 bases in the middle. The CDR3 loop is CASSYVDQGNSPLHF. The CDR3 DNA is TGTGCCAGCAGTTACGTCGACCAGGGAAATTCACCCCTCCACTTT.